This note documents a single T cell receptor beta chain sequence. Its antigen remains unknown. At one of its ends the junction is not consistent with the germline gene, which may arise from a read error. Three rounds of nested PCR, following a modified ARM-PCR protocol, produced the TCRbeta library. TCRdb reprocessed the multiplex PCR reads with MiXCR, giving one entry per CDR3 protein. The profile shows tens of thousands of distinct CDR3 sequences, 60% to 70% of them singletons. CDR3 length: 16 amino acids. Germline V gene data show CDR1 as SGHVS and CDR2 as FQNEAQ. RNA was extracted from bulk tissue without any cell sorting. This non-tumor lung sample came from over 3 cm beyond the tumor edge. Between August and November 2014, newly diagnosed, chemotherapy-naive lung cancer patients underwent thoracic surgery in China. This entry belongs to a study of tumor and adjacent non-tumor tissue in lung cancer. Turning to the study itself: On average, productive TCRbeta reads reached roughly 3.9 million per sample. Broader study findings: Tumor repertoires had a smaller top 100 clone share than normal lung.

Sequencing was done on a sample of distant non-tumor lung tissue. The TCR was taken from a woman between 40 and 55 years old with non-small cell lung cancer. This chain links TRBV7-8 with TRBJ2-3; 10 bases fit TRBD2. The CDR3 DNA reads TGTGCCAACAGCTCCCAGCGGGAGGGCCTTGGAGATACGCAGTATTTT. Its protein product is CANSSQREGLGDTQYF. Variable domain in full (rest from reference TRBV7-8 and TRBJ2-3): GAGVSQSPRYKVAKRGQDVALRCDPISGHVSLFWYQQALGQGPEFLTYFQNEAQLDKSGLPSDRFFAERPEGSVSTLKIQRTQQEDSAVYLCANSSQREGLGDTQYFGPGTRLTVL.